This TCR beta chain was sequenced during a study of T cell repertoires in cytomegalovirus infection. Turning to the study itself: Public TCR beta signatures indicated both CMV infection and matching HLA type.

This clonotype has a handful of counts. Its specificity is not known. Study-wide results and caveats: Ex vivo, HLA-C-restricted CMV-specific TCR beta clonotypes prevailed over the rest of the response.

MiXCR, run by TCRdb on the reads, gives a single entry per CDR3 protein. The table has 160,000 or so distinct CDR3 sequences, 17% seen once. The CDR3 is made up of 13 amino acids. Germline V gene data show CDR1 as MNHEY and CDR2 as SVGEGT. V gave up 2 bases and J gave up 0 bases, with 3 bases separating them. The chain couples TRBV6-2 or TRBV6-3 to TRBJ2-3; no reliable D call. The receptor comes from a human donor in good health (CMV status not recorded). Some clones in this sample may be carry-over from other donors' samples. Sequenced material: CD8+ T cells from PBMCs. This CDR3 is CASSYPSTDTQYF. CDR3 sequence (DNA): TGTGCCAGCAGTTACCCAAGCACAGATACGCAGTATTTT.